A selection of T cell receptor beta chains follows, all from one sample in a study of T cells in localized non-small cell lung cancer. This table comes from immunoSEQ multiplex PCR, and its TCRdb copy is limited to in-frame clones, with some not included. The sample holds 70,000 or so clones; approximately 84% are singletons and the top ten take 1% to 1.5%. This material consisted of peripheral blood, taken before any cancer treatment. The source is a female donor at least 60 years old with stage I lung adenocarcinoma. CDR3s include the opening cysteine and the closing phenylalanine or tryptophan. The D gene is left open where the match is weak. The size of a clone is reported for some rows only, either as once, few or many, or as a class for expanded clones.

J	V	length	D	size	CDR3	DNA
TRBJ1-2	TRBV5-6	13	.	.	CASSASARGGYTF	TGTGCCAGCAGCGCGTCAGCCAGGGGTGGCTACACCTTC
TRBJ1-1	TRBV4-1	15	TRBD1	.	CASSQTDRVNTEAFF	TGCGCCAGCAGCCAAACGGACAGGGTGAACACTGAAGCTTTCTTT
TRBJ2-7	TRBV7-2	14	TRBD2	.	CASSLAGGPDEQYF	TGTGCCAGCAGCTTAGCGGGAGGGCCTGACGAGCAGTACTTC
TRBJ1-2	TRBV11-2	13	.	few	CASTIYRAGGYTF	TGTGCCAGCACCATATACAGGGCCGGGGGCTACACCTTC
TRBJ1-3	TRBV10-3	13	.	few	CAISDSPGNTIYF	TGTGCCATCAGTGACAGCCCTGGAAACACCATATATTTT
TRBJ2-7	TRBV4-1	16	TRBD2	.	CASSQEGLGDSYEQYF	TGCGCCAGCAGCCAGGAAGGACTAGGGGACTCCTACGAGCAGTACTTC
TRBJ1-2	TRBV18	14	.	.	CASSPVGNNYGYTF	TGTGCCAGCTCACCAGTGGGCAATAACTATGGCTACACCTTC
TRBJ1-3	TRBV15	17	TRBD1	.	CATSRGDWDSLGNTIYF	TGTGCCACCAGCAGAGGGGATTGGGACAGCCTCGGAAACACCATATATTTT
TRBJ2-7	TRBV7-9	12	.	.	CASSLVKGEQYF	TGTGCCAGCAGCTTGGTGAAGGGCGAGCAGTACTTC
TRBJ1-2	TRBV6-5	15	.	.	CASSPPSGLNYGYTF	TGTGCCAGCAGTCCCCCCTCGGGCCTTAACTATGGCTACACCTTC
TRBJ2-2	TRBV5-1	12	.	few	CASSLVPGELFF	TGCGCCAGCAGCTTGGTTCCCGGGGAGCTGTTTTTT
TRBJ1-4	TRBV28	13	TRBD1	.	CASRGRLGEKLFF	TGTGCCAGTAGGGGGCGCCTGGGTGAAAAACTGTTTTTT
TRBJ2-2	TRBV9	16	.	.	CASSGFEPEGTGELFF	TGTGCCAGCAGCGGCTTCGAGCCCGAGGGCACCGGGGAGCTGTTTTTT
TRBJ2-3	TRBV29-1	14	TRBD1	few	CSVRDSSGTDTQYF	TGCAGCGTTCGGGACAGTTCGGGCACAGATACGCAGTATTTT
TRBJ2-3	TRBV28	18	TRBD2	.	CASSLSRTSGSITDTQYF	TGTGCCAGCAGTTTATCCAGGACTAGCGGGAGTATTACAGATACGCAGTATTTT
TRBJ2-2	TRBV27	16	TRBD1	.	CASSVLGQGMGGELFF	TGTGCCAGCAGTGTCCTCGGACAGGGGATGGGCGGGGAGCTGTTTTTT
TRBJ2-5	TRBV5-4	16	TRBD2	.	CASSLDSGRVEETQYF	TGTGCCAGCAGCTTGGATAGCGGGAGGGTTGAGGAGACCCAGTACTTC
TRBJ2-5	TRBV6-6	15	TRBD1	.	CASSSTRTGEETQYF	TGTGCCAGCAGTTCGACTAGGACAGGGGAAGAGACCCAGTACTTC
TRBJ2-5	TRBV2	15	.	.	CASRARDNNQETQYF	TGTGCCAGCAGAGCCCGGGACAACAACCAAGAGACCCAGTACTTC
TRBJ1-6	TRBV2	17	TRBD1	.	CASGRWFRTGWDSPLHF	TGTGCCAGCGGACGGTGGTTTAGGACAGGGTGGGATTCACCCCTCCACTTT
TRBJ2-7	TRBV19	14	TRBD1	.	CASSTTGNSYEQYF	TGTGCCAGTAGTACGACAGGGAACTCCTACGAGCAGTACTTC
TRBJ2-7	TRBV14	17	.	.	CASSQGGWTAETYEQYF	TGTGCCAGCAGCCAAGGGGGGTGGACAGCGGAGACCTACGAGCAGTACTTC
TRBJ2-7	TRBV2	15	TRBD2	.	CASHPRRTSGTEQYF	TGTGCCAGCCATCCCCGGCGGACTAGCGGGACCGAGCAGTACTTC
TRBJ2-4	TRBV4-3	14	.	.	CASSQDTGSDIQYF	TGCGCCAGCAGCCAAGATACAGGGTCGGACATTCAGTACTTC
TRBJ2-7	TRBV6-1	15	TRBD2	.	CASSTGLAGALEQYF	TGTGCCAGCAGTACGGGACTAGCGGGAGCCCTCGAGCAGTACTTC
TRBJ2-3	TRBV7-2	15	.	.	CASSTYSSYTDTQYF	TGTGCCAGCAGCACATATAGCAGTTACACAGATACGCAGTATTTT
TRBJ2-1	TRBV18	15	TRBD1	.	CASSPLGQGGNEQFF	TGTGCCAGCTCACCACTGGGACAGGGGGGCAATGAGCAGTTCTTC
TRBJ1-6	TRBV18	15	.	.	CASSPGESGGSPLHF	TGTGCCAGCTCACCAGGGGAAAGTGGGGGTTCACCCCTCCACTTT
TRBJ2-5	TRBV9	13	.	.	CASSVGMGGTQYF	TGTGCCAGCAGCGTAGGGATGGGGGGGACCCAGTACTTC
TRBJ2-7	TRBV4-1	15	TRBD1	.	CASSRGGQGVYEQYF	TGCGCCAGCAGCCGTGGGGGACAGGGGGTTTACGAGCAGTACTTC
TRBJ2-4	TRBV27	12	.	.	CASKGLKNIQYF	TGTGCCAGCAAAGGCCTGAAAAACATTCAGTACTTC
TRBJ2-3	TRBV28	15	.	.	CAITGHRTWTDTQYF	TGTGCCATCACCGGTCATAGAACGTGGACAGATACGCAGTATTTT
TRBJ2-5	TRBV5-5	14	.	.	CASGGEVPRQTQYF	TGTGCCAGCGGGGGTGAGGTGCCCCGTCAGACCCAGTACTTC
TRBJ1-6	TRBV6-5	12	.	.	CASSRQSAPLHF	TGTGCCAGCAGCCGACAGTCGGCACCCCTCCACTTT
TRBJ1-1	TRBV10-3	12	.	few	CAIGRENTEAFF	TGTGCCATCGGACGTGAGAACACTGAAGCTTTCTTT
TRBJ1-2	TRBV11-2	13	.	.	CASSLSQNYGYTF	TGTGCCAGCAGCTTAAGTCAGAACTATGGCTACACCTTC
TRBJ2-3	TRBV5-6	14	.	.	CASRGGALTDTQYF	TGTGCCAGCAGAGGAGGAGCGCTCACAGATACGCAGTATTTT
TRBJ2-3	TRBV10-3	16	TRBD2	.	CAISEWGGGAPDTQYF	TGTGCCATCAGTGAATGGGGCGGGGGGGCCCCAGATACGCAGTATTTT
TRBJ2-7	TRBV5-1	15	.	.	CASRLLPRQGDEQYF	TGCGCCAGCAGGTTGTTACCAAGGCAGGGCGACGAGCAGTACTTC
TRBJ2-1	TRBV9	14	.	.	CASSVVEGGGEQFF	TGTGCCAGCAGCGTAGTGGAGGGAGGGGGTGAGCAGTTCTTC
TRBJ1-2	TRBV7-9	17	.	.	CASSDPHRGLEHYGYTF	TGTGCCAGCAGCGATCCCCACCGGGGGCTCGAGCACTATGGCTACACCTTC
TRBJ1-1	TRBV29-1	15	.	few	CSVEDWRWQSTEAFF	TGCAGCGTTGAAGATTGGCGGTGGCAGAGCACTGAAGCTTTCTTT
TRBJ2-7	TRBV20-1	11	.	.	CSAPWGGEQYF	TGCAGTGCCCCGTGGGGAGGCGAGCAGTACTTC
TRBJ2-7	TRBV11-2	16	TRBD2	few	CASSFTSGRDQGEQYF	TGTGCCAGCAGCTTTACTAGCGGGAGGGACCAAGGGGAGCAGTACTTC
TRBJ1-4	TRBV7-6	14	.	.	CASSEGPFNEKLFF	TGTGCCAGCAGCGAAGGACCGTTTAATGAAAAACTGTTTTTT
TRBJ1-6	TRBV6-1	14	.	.	CASSEARWVWALHF	TGTGCCAGCAGTGAAGCCCGATGGGTATGGGCCCTCCACTTT
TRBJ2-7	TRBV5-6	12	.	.	CASSTRPYEQYF	TGTGCCAGCAGCACGAGGCCCTACGAGCAGTACTTC
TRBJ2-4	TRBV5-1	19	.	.	CASSFGDPGHTLAKNIQYF	TGCGCCAGCAGCTTCGGGGATCCTGGACACACCCTAGCCAAAAACATTCAGTACTTC
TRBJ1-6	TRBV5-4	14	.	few	CASSLDLDAAPLHF	TGTGCCAGCAGCTTGGATCTGGACGCAGCACCCCTCCACTTT
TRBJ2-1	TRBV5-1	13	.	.	CASSLEPGQRPFF	TGCGCCAGCAGCTTGGAACCGGGACAAAGGCCGTTCTTC
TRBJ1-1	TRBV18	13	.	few	CASSPPNNDVAFF	TGTGCCAGCTCACCTCCAAATAACGACGTAGCTTTCTTT
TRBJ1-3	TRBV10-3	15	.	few	CAIRNWESEGNTIYF	TGTGCCATCAGGAACTGGGAGTCGGAGGGAAACACCATATATTTT
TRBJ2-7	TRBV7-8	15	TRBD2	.	CASSSPPRGVDEQYF	TGTGCCAGCAGCTCCCCCCCACGGGGGGTAGACGAGCAGTACTTC
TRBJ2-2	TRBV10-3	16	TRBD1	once	CAISERTGGNTGELFF	TGTGCCATCAGTGAGAGAACAGGGGGAAACACCGGGGAGCTGTTTTTT
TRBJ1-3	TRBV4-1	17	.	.	CASSQSPGLSSGNTIYF	TGCGCCAGCAGCCAAAGCCCCGGCCTGAGCTCTGGAAACACCATATATTTT
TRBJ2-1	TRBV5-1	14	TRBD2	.	CASRKTSPYNEQFF	TGCGCCAGCAGAAAGACTAGCCCCTACAATGAGCAGTTCTTC
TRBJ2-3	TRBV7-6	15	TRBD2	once	CASNELAGAPGTQYF	TGTGCCAGCAATGAGCTAGCGGGCGCTCCGGGTACGCAGTATTTT